This record concerns one T cell receptor (beta chain) sequence. The sample comes from a study of blood T cell repertoires in COVID-19. The wider study: Whether acute or convalescent, the COVID-19 samples came from the United States, Italy and Spain. The cDNA or gDNA used as material had been derived from T cells, B-cell-depleted T cells, or PBMCs.

This CDR3 is 12 amino acids long. Germline-derived CDR1 and CDR2 are MNHNY and SVGAGI (reference sequence). V shed 8 bases and J 13 bases; nucleotides not matched to a gene: 9. Source study methods: The assay estimated nucleated cells by amplifying reference gene primers. Some clones are missing from TCRdb's copy, which holds only in-frame ones; the method was immunoSEQ multiplex PCR. That table furnishes V, J and clone size, whereas the DNA furnished D and trimming. The repertoire holds over 150,000 clones, approximately 91% seen once, with approximately 1.1% in the top ten. This TCR was sampled from a young man with acute or convalescent COVID-19. The rearrangement uses TRBV6-6 and TRBJ2-4, with 9 bases lining up with TRBD1. The sample consisted of peripheral blood. As DNA, the CDR3 is TGTGCCAGCCGCCAGGGACAGGGAAAACAGTACTTC. Translation: CASRQGQGKQYF.